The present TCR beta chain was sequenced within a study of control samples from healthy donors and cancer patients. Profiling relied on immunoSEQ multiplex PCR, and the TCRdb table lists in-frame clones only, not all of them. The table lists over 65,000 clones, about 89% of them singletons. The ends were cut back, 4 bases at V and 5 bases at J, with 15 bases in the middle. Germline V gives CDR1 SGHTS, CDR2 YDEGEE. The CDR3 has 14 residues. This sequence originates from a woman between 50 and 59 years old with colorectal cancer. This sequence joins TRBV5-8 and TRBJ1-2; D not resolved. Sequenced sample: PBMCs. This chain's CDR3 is CASSHWTGSYGYTF. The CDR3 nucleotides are TGTGCCAGCAGCCATTGGACGGGATCTTATGGCTACACCTTC.